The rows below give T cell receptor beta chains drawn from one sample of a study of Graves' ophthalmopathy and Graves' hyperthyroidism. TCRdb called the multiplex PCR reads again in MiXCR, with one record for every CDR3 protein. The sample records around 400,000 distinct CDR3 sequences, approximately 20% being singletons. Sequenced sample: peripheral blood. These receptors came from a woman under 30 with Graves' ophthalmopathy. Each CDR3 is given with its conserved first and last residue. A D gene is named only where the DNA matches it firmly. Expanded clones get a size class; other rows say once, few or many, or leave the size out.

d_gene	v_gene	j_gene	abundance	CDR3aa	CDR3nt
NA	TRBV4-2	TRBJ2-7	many	CASSQIGQYEQYF	TGTGCCAGCAGCCAAATAGGACAGTACGAGCAGTACTTC
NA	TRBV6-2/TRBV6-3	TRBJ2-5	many	CASSSSRGRQETQYF	TGTGCCAGCAGCTCGTCCCGGGGCCGACAAGAGACCCAGTACTTC
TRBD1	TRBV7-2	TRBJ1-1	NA	CASSYGTGAGVEAFF	TGTGCCAGCAGCTACGGGACAGGGGCCGGGGTTGAAGCTTTCTTT
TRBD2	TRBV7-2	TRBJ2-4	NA	CASSPPGGGRIGNIQYF	TGTGCCAGCAGCCCCCCGGGAGGGGGGCGAATAGGAAACATTCAGTACTTC
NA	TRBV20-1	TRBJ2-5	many	CSARDAQRETQYF	TGCAGTGCTAGGGACGCCCAGAGGGAGACCCAGTACTTC
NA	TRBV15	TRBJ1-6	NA	CATSRDRLDSTNSPLHF	TGTGCCACCAGCAGAGATAGGTTGGACAGCACGAATTCACCCCTCCACTTT
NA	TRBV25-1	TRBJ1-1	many	CASSESAFHNTEAFF	TGTGCCAGCAGTGAATCTGCTTTCCACAACACTGAAGCTTTCTTT
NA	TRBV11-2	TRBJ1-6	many	CASSLGGGSNSPLHF	TGTGCCAGCAGCTTGGGGGGCGGCTCTAATTCACCCCTCCACTTT
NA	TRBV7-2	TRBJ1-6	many	CASSLPGSSYNSPLHF	TGTGCCAGCAGTCTTCCCGGGAGCTCCTATAATTCACCCCTCCACTTT
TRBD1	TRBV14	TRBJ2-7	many	CASSYETGMYEQYF	TGTGCCAGCAGCTACGAGACAGGGATGTACGAGCAGTACTTC
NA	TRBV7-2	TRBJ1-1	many	CASSYSGSGAGEAFF	TGTGCCAGCAGTTACTCGGGATCCGGGGCGGGTGAAGCTTTCTTT
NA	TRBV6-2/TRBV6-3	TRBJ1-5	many	CASSYQGGSQPQHF	TGTGCCAGCAGTTACCAGGGCGGGAGTCAGCCCCAGCATTTT
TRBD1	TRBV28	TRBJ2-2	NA	CASSSGQGGNTGELFF	TGTGCCAGCAGTTCCGGACAGGGGGGAAACACCGGGGAGCTGTTTTTT
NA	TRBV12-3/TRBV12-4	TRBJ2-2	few	CASRFNANTGELFF	TGTGCCAGCAGGTTCAACGCGAACACCGGGGAGCTGTTTTTT
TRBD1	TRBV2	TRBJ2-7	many	CASRAGGNTYEQYF	TGTGCCAGCAGAGCAGGGGGCAACACCTACGAGCAGTACTTC
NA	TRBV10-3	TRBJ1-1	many	CAISEGLPNEAFF	TGTGCCATCAGTGAGGGGCTTCCCAATGAAGCTTTCTTT
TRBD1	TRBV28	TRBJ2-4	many	CASSLGPGQGKNIQYF	TGTGCCAGCAGCCTAGGCCCCGGACAGGGGAAAAACATTCAGTACTTC
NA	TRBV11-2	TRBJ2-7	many	CASRPTGSEQYF	TGTGCCAGCAGACCGACAGGCTCCGAGCAGTACTTC
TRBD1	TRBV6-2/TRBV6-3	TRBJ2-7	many	CASSSPRDSYEQYF	TGTGCCAGCAGTTCACCGAGGGACAGCTACGAGCAGTACTTC
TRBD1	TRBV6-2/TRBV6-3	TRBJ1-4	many	CASRTTGQGIGKLFF	TGTGCCAGCAGGACGACGGGACAGGGGATAGGAAAACTGTTTTTT
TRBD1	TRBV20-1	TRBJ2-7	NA	CSAPDRATYEQYF	TGCAGTGCTCCGGACAGGGCGACCTACGAGCAGTACTTC
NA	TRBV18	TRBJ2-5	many	CASSLQRPLRVETQYF	TGTGCCAGCTCACTCCAGAGGCCTCTACGAGTGGAGACCCAGTACTTC
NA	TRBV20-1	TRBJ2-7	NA	CSARESEQYF	TGCAGTGCTAGAGAGAGTGAGCAGTACTTC
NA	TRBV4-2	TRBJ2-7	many	CASSLNTEFYEQYF	TGTGCCAGCAGCCTCAATACAGAATTCTACGAGCAGTACTTC
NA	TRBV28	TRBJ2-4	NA	CASSLHISWDIQYF	TGTGCCAGCAGTCTCCACATTTCCTGGGACATTCAGTACTTC
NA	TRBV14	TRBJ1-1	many	CASSQDDAAGPYGGAFF	TGTGCCAGCAGCCAAGATGACGCTGCGGGACCCTACGGGGGAGCTTTCTTT
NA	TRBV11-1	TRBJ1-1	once	CASSSWREKTEAFF	TGTGCCAGCAGCTCCTGGCGGGAAAAGACTGAAGCTTTCTTT
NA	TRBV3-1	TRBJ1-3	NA	CASSQFPGSAGNTIYF	TGTGCCAGCAGCCAATTCCCCGGGTCAGCTGGAAACACCATATATTTT
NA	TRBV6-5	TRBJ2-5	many	CASTGYSETQYF	TGTGCCAGCACCGGGTATTCAGAGACCCAGTACTTC
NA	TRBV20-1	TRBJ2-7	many	CSASRTGRDEQYF	TGCAGTGCTAGTCGGACCGGGAGAGACGAGCAGTACTTC
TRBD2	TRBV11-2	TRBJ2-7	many	CASSLWGGAYEQYF	TGTGCCAGCAGCTTATGGGGGGGTGCCTACGAGCAGTACTTC
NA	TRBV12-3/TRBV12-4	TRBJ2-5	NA	CASRTGARETQYF	TGTGCCAGCAGGACGGGGGCCCGGGAGACCCAGTACTTC
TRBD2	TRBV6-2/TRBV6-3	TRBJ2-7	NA	CASRGGTSGSSPSYEQYF	TGTGCCAGCAGGGGCGGGACTAGCGGGAGTTCCCCCTCCTACGAGCAGTACTTC
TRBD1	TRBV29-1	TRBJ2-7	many	CSVVRDSSYEQYF	TGCAGCGTTGTTAGGGACAGCTCCTACGAGCAGTACTTC
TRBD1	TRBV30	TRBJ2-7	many	CASRDSTYEQYF	TGTGCCTCCCGGGACAGCACCTACGAGCAGTACTTC
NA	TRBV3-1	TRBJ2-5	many	CASSHRGALETQYF	TGTGCCAGCAGCCACAGGGGGGCGTTGGAGACCCAGTACTTC
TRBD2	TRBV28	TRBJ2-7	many	CASSSSGTSGSSYEQYF	TGTGCCAGCAGTTCCTCCGGAACTAGCGGGAGTTCCTACGAGCAGTACTTC
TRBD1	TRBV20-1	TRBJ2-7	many	CSATKGQVSYEQYF	TGCAGTGCAACTAAGGGACAGGTCTCCTACGAGCAGTACTTC
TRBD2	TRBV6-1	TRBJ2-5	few	CASTQGLAGGKETQYF	TGTGCCAGCACCCAGGGACTAGCGGGAGGAAAAGAGACCCAGTACTTC
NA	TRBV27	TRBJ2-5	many	CASSLSFGETQYF	TGTGCCAGCAGTTTATCGTTCGGAGAGACCCAGTACTTC
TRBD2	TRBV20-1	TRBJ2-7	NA	CSARDPSSGRIYEQYF	TGCAGTGCTAGAGACCCTTCTAGCGGGAGGATCTACGAGCAGTACTTC
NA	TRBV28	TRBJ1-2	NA	CGSGPPVGYTF	TGTGGCTCCGGGCCCCCGGTTGGCTACACCTTC
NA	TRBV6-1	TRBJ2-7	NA	CASSVIDRSSYEQYF	TGTGCCAGCAGTGTGATCGACAGGAGCTCCTACGAGCAGTACTTC
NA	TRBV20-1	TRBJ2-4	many	CSASVSEDIQYF	TGCAGTGCTTCGGTTAGCGAGGACATTCAGTACTTC
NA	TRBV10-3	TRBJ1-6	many	CAISESHRANSPLHF	TGTGCCATCAGTGAGTCCCACAGGGCGAATTCACCCCTCCACTTT
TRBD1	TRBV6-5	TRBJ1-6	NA	CASSYSIQGNNSPLHF	TGTGCCAGCAGTTACTCGATACAGGGGAATAATTCACCCCTCCACTTT
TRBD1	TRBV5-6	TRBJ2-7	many	CASSLSIWDRESYEQYF	TGTGCCAGCAGCCTTTCTATCTGGGACAGGGAATCCTACGAGCAGTACTTC
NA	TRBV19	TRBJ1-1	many	CASTLRGLNTEAFF	TGTGCCAGTACTCTTCGGGGCTTGAACACTGAAGCTTTCTTT
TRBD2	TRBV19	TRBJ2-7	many	CASSIKTSGSSHSGEQYF	TGTGCCAGTAGTATTAAGACTAGCGGGAGTAGCCATTCGGGCGAGCAGTACTTC
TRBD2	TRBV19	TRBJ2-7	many	CASRPRHSRGTLHEQYF	TGTGCCAGTAGACCCCGCCATTCGCGGGGGACCCTCCACGAGCAGTACTTC
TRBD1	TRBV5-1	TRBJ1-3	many	CASSPIGTGSGNTIYF	TGCGCCAGCAGTCCGATCGGGACAGGGTCTGGAAACACCATATATTTT
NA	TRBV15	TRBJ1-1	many	CATSRDLLPEAFF	TGTGCCACCAGCAGAGATTTGTTACCCGAGGCTTTCTTT
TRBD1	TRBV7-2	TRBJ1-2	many	CASSPGDRGDHGYTF	TGTGCCAGCAGCCCCGGGGACAGGGGAGATCATGGCTACACCTTC
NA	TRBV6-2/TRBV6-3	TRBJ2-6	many	CASSYSHSGANVLTF	TGTGCCAGCAGTTACTCCCACTCTGGGGCCAACGTCCTGACTTTC
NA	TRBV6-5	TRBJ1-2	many	CASSYTGGSNYGYTF	TGTGCCAGCAGTTACACGGGGGGTTCTAACTATGGCTACACCTTC
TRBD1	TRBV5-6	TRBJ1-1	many	CASSLGTGRKRAEAFF	TGTGCCAGCAGCCTTGGGACAGGACGGAAACGGGCTGAAGCTTTCTTT
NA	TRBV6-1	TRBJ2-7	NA	CASGVGAASYEQYF	TGTGCCAGCGGGGTGGGAGCGGCCTCCTACGAGCAGTACTTC
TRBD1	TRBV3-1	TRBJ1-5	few	CASSQGGQGGSQPQHF	TGTGCCAGCAGCCAGGGAGGACAGGGCGGAAGTCAGCCCCAGCATTTT